The 16 T cell receptor beta chains in this list originate from one sample, sequenced in a study of cytomegalovirus exposure and HLA in healthy donors. Clones were sequenced by immunoSEQ multiplex PCR, and TCRdb holds only the in-frame ones, with some missing. Seen here are more than 90,000 clones, around 88% observed once, and the top ten hold approximately 1.8%. The sequenced sample consisted of PBMCs. Receptors originate from a man aged 18-30 years in good health and CMV-seronegative.

CDR3 in amino acids: CASSVLAGSGTGELFF. As DNA, the CDR3 is TGTGCCAGCAGCGTCCTAGCGGGGAGCGGCACCGGGGAGCTGTTTTTT. The V call is TRBV9, the J call TRBJ2-2; 9 nucleotides agree with TRBD2. The CDR3 is 16 residues long. Trimming removed 2 bases from V and 4 bases from J; junction bases left unmatched: 6. Per germline, CDR1 SGDLS and CDR2 YYNGEE. Supplemented by reference TRBV9 and TRBJ2-2, the full variable domain reads DSGVTQTPKHLITATGQRVTLRCSPRSGDLSVYWYQQSLDQGLQFLIQYYNGEERAKGNILERFSAQQFPDLHSELNLSSLELGDSALYFCASSVLAGSGTGELFFGEGSRLTVL.

The chain combines TRBV6-5 with TRBJ1-2, with D perhaps TRBD1 (6 bases). CDR3 length: 14 residues. Per the germline V gene, CDR1 is MNHEY and CDR2 is SVGAGI. V was pared by 4 bases and J by 3 bases, with 12 bases between. This chain's CDR3 is CASSFGQPDYGYTF. The CDR3 region has the DNA TGTGCCAGCAGTTTTGGACAGCCCGACTATGGCTACACCTTC.

The V call is TRBV9, the J call TRBJ1-1, with TRBD1 matching 7 bases. Looked up from germline, CDR1 is SGDLS and CDR2 is YYNGEE. The junction had 7 bases not matched to a gene; V was cut back by 3 bases and J by 5 bases. The CDR3 loop spans 14 amino acids. CDR3 nucleotide sequence: TGTGCCAGCAGCGGAACAGGGGTTCTGACTGAAGCTTTCTTT. Translation: CASSGTGVLTEAFF.

The chain has TRBV27 and TRBJ1-4; maybe TRBD1 (5 bases). The CDR3 is 15 residues long. V was pared by 5 bases and J by 2 bases, with 12 bases between. Germline V gene lookup returns CDR1 MNHEY and CDR2 SMNVEV (reference sequence). CDR3 coding DNA: TGTGCCAGCAGTCCCTTGGGGGGGACTAATGAAAAACTGTTTTTT. It codes for CASSPLGGTNEKLFF.

The chain has TRBV27 and TRBJ1-6, with D uncertain. The germline CDR1 and CDR2 sequences are MNHEY and SMNVEV (reference sequence). CDR3 length: 14 residues. The V gene lost 5 bases and the J gene lost 14 bases, with 19 bases spanning the gap. CDR3 loop: CASSPRFDPGSLHF. In DNA form, the CDR3 reads TGTGCCAGCAGTCCCCGATTTGACCCGGGATCCCTCCACTTT.

The chain combines TRBV7-2 with TRBJ2-7; 7 bases are a match to TRBD1. The CDR3 has 14 residues. Per the germline V gene, CDR1 is SGHTA and CDR2 is FQGNSA. V was clipped by 2 bases and J by 1 base; unmatched bases: 2. The CDR3 reads CASSLWDSSYEQYF. The CDR3 nucleotides are TGTGCCAGCAGCTTATGGGACAGTTCCTACGAGCAGTACTTC.

The V and J genes are TRBV7-2 and TRBJ2-5; D might be TRBD2 (5 bases). Germline CDR1 reads SGHTA; CDR2 reads FQGNSA. The CDR3 loop spans 15 amino acids. V was shortened by 1 base and J by 0 bases, with 9 bases between the two germline ends. CDR3 DNA sequence: TGTGCCAGCAGCTTAGAACGGGGAAACCAAGAGACCCAGTACTTC. This codes for CASSLERGNQETQYF.

This chain joins TRBV6-5 and TRBJ2-5; TRBD1 is a possible D gene (5 bases). V gave up 7 bases and J gave up 5 bases, with 14 bases separating them. CDR3 length equals 13 residues. Germline values: CDR1 MNHEY, CDR2 SVGAGI. The CDR3 region has the DNA TGTGCCAGCACCCCGGACATATTGGAGACCCAGTACTTC. This encodes CASTPDILETQYF.

This clone has a single count. J is TRBJ1-1 and V is TRBV4-1; no firm D call. CDR1 and CDR2 from the germline V gene are MGHRA and YSYEKL. The CDR3 is made up of 16 amino acids. V was cut by 6 bases and J by 1 base, with 18 bases left in between. Here the CDR3 reads CASRLEAGQKNTEAFF. In nucleotides, the CDR3 is TGCGCCAGCAGGTTGGAGGCAGGTCAGAAGAACACTGAAGCTTTCTTT.

This sequence joins TRBV7-8 and TRBJ2-5, with D uncertain. The CDR3 is 14 amino acids. Deletions cut 7 bases from V and 0 bases from J, with 12 bases between. CDR1 SGHVS and CDR2 FQNEAQ come from the germline V gene. This CDR3 is CASTDDWYQETQYF. The CDR3 bases are TGTGCCAGCACCGACGACTGGTACCAAGAGACCCAGTACTTC.

The rearrangement uses TRBV6-1 and TRBJ2-7; 7 bases map to TRBD2. The CDR3 runs 14 residues. Germline assignment: CDR1 MNHNS and CDR2 SASEGT. V shed 6 bases, J shed 4 bases, and the junction held 9 bases outside the gene matches. Here the CDR3 DNA reads TGTGCCAGCAGAGTCACTAGCGAGCTATACGAGCAGTACTTC. Its translation: CASRVTSELYEQYF.

J is TRBJ2-5 and V is TRBV7-2, with 10 bases aligning to TRBD2. In germline, CDR1 is SGHTA, CDR2 FQGNSA. The V gene end was trimmed by 5 bases and the J gene end by 1 base; junction bases not matched to a gene: 7. The CDR3 is 16 residues long. This chain's CDR3 is CASSPTSGTFQETQYF. DNA of the CDR3: TGTGCCAGCAGCCCAACTAGCGGGACGTTCCAAGAGACCCAGTACTTC.

The chain links TRBV7-2 to TRBJ2-1; the D gene is possibly TRBD2 (6 bases). Germline CDR1 and CDR2: SGHTA and FQGNSA. The CDR3 extends over 14 amino acids. V was pared by 4 bases and J by 13 bases, with 20 bases between. The CDR3 here is CASSSNWGGETQFF. The CDR3 DNA reads as TGTGCCAGCAGCTCCAACTGGGGCGGGGAGACCCAGTTCTTC.

A single count supports this clone. The CDR3 nucleotides are TGTGCCAGCAGTTTATCCGTGGGCCATGGAAACACCATATATTTT. Translating gives CASSLSVGHGNTIYF. The chain is built from TRBV27 and TRBJ1-3; D is unresolved. This CDR3 contains 15 residues. In germline, CDR1 is MNHEY, CDR2 SMNVEV (reference sequence). V shed 0 bases and J shed 3 bases, with 9 bases lying between them.

This clone was detected only once. The chain has TRBV28 and TRBJ1-1; perhaps TRBD1 as D (6 bases). The CDR3 totals 13 residues. CDR1 is MDHEN, CDR2 SYDVKM, per germline. V lost 3 bases to trimming and J lost 5 bases, with 10 bases between them. The CDR3 loop reads CASSFTGTTEAFF. The DNA for the CDR3 is TGTGCCAGCAGTTTTACCGGGACAACTGAAGCTTTCTTT.

V is TRBV5-1 and J is TRBJ1-4, with D maybe TRBD1 (5 bases). Trimming shortened V by 4 bases and J by 4 bases, and 11 bases separated the two germline ends. Germline values: CDR1 SGHRS, CDR2 YFSETQ. CDR3 length equals 14 residues. The CDR3 DNA follows: TGCGCCAGCAGCCCGGGACTGAATAATGAAAAACTGTTTTTT. Translation: CASSPGLNNEKLFF.